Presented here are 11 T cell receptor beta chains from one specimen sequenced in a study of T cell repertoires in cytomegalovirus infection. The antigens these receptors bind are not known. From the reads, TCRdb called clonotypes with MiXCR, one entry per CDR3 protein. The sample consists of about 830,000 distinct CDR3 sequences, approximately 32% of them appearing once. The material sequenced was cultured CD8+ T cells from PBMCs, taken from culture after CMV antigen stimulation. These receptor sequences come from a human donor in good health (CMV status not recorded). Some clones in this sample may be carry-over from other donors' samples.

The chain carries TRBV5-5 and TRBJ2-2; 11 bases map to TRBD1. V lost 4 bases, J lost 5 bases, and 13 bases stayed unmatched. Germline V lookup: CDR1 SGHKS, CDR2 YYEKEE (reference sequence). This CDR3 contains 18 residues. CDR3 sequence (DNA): TGTGCCAGCAGCCCATTGCTTCGGACAGGGGGCAGGACCGGGGAGCTGTTTTTT. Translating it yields CASSPLLRTGGRTGELFF.

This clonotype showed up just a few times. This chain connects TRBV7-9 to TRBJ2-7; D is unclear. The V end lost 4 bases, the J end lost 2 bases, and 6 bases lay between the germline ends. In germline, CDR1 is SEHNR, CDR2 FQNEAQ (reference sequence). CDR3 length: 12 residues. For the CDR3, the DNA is TGTGCCAGCAGCTCAAAGACCTACGAGCAGTACTTC. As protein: CASSSKTYEQYF.

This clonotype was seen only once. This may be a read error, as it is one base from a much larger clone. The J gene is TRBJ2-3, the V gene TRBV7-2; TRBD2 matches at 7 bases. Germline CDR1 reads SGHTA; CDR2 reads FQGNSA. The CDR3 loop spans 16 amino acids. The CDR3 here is CASNLLGPRGADTQYF. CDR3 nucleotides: TGTGCCAGCAACTTATTGGGCCCCCGGGGGGCAGATACGCAGTATTTT.

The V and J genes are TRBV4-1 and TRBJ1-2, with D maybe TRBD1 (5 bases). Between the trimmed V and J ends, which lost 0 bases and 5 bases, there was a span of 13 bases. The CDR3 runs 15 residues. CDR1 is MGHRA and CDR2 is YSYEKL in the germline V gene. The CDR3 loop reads CASSQETAVIYGYTF. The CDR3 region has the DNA TGCGCCAGCAGCCAAGAGACAGCGGTTATATATGGCTACACCTTC.

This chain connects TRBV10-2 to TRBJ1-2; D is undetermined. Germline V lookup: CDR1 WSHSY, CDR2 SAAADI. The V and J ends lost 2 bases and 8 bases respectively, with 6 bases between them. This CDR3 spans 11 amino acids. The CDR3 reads CASSENGGYTF. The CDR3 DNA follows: TGCGCCAGCAGTGAGAATGGGGGCTACACCTTC.

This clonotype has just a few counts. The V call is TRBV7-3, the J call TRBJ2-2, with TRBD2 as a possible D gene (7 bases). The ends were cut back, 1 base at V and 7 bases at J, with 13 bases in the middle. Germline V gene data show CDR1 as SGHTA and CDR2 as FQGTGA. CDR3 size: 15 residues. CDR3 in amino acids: CASSLSGGAFGELFF. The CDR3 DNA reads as TGTGCCAGCAGCTTAAGTGGGGGGGCCTTCGGGGAGCTGTTTTTT.

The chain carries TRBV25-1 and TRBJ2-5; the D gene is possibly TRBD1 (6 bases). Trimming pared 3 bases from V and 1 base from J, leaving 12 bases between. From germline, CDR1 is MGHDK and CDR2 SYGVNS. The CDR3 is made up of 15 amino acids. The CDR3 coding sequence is TGTGCCAGCAGTGAGGGACAATTTATCCAAGAGACCCAGTACTTC. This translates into CASSEGQFIQETQYF. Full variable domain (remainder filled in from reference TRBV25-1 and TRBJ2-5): EADIYQTPRYLVIGTGKKITLECSQTMGHDKMYWYQQDPGMELHLIHYSYGVNSTEKGDLSSESTVSRIRTEHFPLTLESARPSHTSQYLCASSEGQFIQETQYFGPGTRLLVL.

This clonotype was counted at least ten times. CDR3 loop: CASSRGPWDRPFQETQYF. The DNA of the CDR3 is TGTGCCAGCAGCAGAGGGCCCTGGGATCGACCGTTCCAAGAGACCCAGTACTTC. The J gene is TRBJ2-5, the V gene TRBV7-9; a weak D match, TRBD2 (5 bases). Per the germline V gene, CDR1 is SEHNR and CDR2 is FQNEAQ (reference sequence). The V and J ends lost 5 bases and 1 base respectively, with 23 bases between them. The length of the CDR3 is 18 residues.

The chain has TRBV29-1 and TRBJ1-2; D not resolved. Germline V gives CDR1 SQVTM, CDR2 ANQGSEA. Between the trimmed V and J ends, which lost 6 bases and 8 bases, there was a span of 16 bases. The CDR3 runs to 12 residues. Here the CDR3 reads CSVLNPSGGYTF. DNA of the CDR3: TGCAGCGTCCTCAACCCCTCAGGAGGCTACACCTTC.

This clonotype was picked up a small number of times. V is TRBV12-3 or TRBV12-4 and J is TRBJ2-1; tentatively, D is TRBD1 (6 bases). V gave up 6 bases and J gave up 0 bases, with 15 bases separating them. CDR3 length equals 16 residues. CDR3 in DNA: TGTGCCAGCAGCCCCCGGGCAGGGGACTCCTACAATGAGCAGTTCTTC. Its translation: CASSPRAGDSYNEQFF.

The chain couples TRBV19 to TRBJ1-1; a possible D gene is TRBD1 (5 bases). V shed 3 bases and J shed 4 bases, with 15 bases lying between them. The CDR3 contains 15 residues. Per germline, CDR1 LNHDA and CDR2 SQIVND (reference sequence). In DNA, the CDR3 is TGTGCCAGTAGTATGGATCCCCCAGGGATCACTGAAGCTTTCTTT. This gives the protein CASSMDPPGITEAFF.